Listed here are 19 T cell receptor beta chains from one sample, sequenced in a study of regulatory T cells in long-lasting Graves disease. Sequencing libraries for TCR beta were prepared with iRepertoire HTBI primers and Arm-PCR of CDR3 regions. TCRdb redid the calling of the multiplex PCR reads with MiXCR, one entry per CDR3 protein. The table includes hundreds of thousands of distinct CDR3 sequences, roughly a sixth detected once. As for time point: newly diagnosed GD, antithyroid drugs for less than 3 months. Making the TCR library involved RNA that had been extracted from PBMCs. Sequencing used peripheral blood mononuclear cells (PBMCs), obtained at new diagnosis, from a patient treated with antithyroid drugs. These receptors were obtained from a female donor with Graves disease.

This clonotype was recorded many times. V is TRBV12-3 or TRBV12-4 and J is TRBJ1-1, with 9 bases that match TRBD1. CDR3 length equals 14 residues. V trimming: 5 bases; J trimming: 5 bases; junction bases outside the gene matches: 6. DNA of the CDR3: TGTGCCAGCAGTGCCCGAGACAGGGGGACTGAAGCTTTCTTT. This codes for CASSARDRGTEAFF.

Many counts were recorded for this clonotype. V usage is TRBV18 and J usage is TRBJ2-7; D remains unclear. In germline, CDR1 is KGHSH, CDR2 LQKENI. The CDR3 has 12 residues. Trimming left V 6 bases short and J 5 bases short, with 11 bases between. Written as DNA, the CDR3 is TGTGCCAGCTCTCACGCAAGGAACGAGCAGTACTTC. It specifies CASSHARNEQYF.

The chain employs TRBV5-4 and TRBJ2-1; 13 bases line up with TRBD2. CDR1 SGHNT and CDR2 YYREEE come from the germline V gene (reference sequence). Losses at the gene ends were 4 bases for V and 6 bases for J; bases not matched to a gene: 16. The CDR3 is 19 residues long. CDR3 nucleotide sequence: TGTGCCAGCAGCCAAATGAAGGGGACTAGCGGGAAACTCATCAATGAGCAGTTCTTC. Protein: CASSQMKGTSGKLINEQFF.

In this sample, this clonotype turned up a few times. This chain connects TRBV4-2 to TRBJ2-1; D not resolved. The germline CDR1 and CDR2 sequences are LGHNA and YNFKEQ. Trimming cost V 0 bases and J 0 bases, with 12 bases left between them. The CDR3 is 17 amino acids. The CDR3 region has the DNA TGTGCCAGCAGCCAAGAGCCGAGCTCCGGCTCCTACAATGAGCAGTTCTTC. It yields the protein CASSQEPSSGSYNEQFF.

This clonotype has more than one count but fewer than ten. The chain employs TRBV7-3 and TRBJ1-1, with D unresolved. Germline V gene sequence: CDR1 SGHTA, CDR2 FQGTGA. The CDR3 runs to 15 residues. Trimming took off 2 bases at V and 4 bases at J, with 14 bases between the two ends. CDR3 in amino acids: CASSLAAGVSTEAFF. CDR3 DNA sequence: TGTGCCAGCAGCTTAGCCGCCGGGGTGAGCACTGAAGCTTTCTTT.

CDR3: CASKGVLGSYEQYF. In DNA form, the CDR3 reads TGTGCCAGCAAAGGGGTCCTGGGCTCCTACGAGCAGTACTTC. The gene calls are TRBV18 and TRBJ2-7; tentative D call: TRBD1 (5 bases). Trimming stripped 8 bases from V and 0 bases from J, with 14 bases between. Looked up from germline, CDR1 is KGHSH and CDR2 is LQKENI. The CDR3 loop spans 14 amino acids.

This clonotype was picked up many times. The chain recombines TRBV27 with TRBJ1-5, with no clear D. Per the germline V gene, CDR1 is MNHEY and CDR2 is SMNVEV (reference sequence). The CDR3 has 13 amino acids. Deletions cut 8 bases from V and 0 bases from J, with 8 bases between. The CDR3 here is CASGENSNQPQHF. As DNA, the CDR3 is TGTGCCAGCGGCGAGAATAGCAATCAGCCCCAGCATTTT.

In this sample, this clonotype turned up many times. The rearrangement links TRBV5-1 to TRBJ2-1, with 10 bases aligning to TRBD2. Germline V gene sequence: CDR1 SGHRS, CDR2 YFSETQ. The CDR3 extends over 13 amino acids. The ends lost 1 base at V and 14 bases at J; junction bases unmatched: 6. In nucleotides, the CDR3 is TGCGCCAGCAGCTTGTTTGAGCGGGGGGGCGAGTTCTTC. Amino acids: CASSLFERGGEFF.

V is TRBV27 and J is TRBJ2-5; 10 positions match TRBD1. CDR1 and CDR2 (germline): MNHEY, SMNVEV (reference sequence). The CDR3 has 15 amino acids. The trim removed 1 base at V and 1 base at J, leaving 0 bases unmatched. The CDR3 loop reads CASSLWTGGQETQYF. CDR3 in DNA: TGTGCCAGCAGTTTATGGACAGGGGGCCAAGAGACCCAGTACTTC.

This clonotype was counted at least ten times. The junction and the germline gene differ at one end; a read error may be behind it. The CDR3 sequence: CASSYDAGQGFGNF. In DNA, the CDR3 is TGTGCCAGCAGTTACGATGCGGGACAGGGCTTCGGGAACTTC. The V call is TRBV6-9, the J call TRBJ2-7; 9 bases align to TRBD1. The CDR3 runs 14 residues. Germline lookup yields CDR1 MNHGY and CDR2 SVAAGI.

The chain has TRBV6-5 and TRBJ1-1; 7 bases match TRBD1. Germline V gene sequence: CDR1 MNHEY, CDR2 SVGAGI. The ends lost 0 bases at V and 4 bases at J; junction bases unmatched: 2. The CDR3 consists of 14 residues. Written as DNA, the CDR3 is TGTGCCAGCAGTTACTCAACAGGGGCCACTGAAGCTTTCTTT. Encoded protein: CASSYSTGATEAFF.

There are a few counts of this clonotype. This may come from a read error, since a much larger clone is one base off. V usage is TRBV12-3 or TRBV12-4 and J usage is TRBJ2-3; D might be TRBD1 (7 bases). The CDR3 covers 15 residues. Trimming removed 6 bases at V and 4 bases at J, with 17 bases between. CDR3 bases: TGTGCCAGCAGCAGGGGGGCACTATCCGCAGATACGCAGTATTTT. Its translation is CASSRGALSADTQYF.

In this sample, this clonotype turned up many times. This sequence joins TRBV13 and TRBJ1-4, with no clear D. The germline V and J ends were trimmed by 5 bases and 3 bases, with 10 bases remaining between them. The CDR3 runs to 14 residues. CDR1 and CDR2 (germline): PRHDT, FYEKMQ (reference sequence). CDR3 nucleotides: TGTGCCAGCAGCCCCGGAGAAGCTAATGAAAAACTGTTTTTT. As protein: CASSPGEANEKLFF.

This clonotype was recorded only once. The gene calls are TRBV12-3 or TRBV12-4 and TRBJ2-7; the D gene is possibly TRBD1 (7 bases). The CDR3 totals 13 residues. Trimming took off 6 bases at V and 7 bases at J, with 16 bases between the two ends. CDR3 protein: CASRRTGAGEQYF. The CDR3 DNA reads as TGTGCCAGCAGACGAACAGGGGCGGGAGAGCAGTACTTC.

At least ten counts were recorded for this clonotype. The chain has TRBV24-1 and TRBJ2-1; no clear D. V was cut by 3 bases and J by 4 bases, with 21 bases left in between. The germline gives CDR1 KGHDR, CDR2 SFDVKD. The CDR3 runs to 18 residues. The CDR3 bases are TGTGCCACCAGTGATCCCCCGATGTCGAGCAACCCTTACAATGAGCAGTTCTTC. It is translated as CATSDPPMSSNPYNEQFF.

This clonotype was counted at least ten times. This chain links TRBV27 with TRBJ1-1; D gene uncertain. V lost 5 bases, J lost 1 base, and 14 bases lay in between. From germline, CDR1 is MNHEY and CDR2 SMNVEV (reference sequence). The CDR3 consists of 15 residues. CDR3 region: CASSLSWSGNTEAFF. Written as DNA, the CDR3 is TGTGCCAGCAGTCTTTCCTGGAGTGGGAACACTGAAGCTTTCTTT.

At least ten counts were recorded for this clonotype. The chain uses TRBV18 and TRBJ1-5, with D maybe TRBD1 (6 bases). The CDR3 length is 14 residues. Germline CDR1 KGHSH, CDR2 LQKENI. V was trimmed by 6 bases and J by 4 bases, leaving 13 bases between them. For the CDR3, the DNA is TGTGCCAGCTCTCCGGGACACCAGAATCAGCCCCAGCATTTT. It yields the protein CASSPGHQNQPQHF.

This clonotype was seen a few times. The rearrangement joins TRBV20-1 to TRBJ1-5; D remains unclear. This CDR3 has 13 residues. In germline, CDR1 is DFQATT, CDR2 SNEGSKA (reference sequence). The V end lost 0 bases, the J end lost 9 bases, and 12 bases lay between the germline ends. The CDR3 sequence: CSARDRTLGPQHF. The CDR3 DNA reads TGCAGTGCTAGAGATCGCACCCTCGGGCCCCAGCATTTT.

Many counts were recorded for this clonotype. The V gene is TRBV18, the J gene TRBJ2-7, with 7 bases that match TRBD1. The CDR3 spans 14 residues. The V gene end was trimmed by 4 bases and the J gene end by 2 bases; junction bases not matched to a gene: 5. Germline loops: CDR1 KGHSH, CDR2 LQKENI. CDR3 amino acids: CASSQRQGPYEQYF. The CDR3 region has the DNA TGTGCCAGCTCACAACGACAGGGACCCTACGAGCAGTACTTC.